This T cell receptor beta chain comes out of a study of cytomegalovirus exposure and HLA in healthy donors. As for the study in general: For the 300 to 450 genotyped donors, about 79% fell within the Caucasian-associated ancestry cluster. Study findings and constraints: Likely technical artifact: a cluster of highly shared sequence variants.

In the PCR, 60 Vbeta and 13 Jbeta primers were used. Measured with immunoSEQ multiplex PCR; TCRdb has only the in-frame clones, and not every one. Here the sample spans 200,000 or so clones, approximately 78% being singletons. Worth noting for this clone: Antigen: not known.

The source material was PBMCs. This TCR derives from a woman between 50 and 59 years old in good health and CMV-seropositive.

The DNA for the CDR3 is TGTGCCAGCAGCCAAGATTTCGGGAGGGAGCAGTACTTC. This codes for CASSQDFGREQYF. The chain uses TRBV4-2 and TRBJ2-7; TRBD2 matches at 7 bases. The CDR3 runs to 13 residues. Germline trimming cut 0 bases from V and 7 bases from J; bases unmatched to any gene: 3. CDR1 and CDR2 (germline): LGHNA, YNFKEQ.